This T cell receptor (beta chain) was sequenced in a study of beta chain features in type 1 diabetes. Study results and caveats: Researchers report that Type 1 diabetes patients had moderately but significantly shorter TCRB CDR3s across all four CD4+ subsets. High TCR expression in some cells could lead to their over-representation in cDNA sequencing. A PCR bias possibly favoring shorter templates would apply equally to patients and controls.

The authors reverse transcribed all of the isolated RNA, so sequencing captured expressed TCRB transcripts. The method was immunoSEQ multiplex PCR; TCRdb's version includes in-frame clones alone and lacks a portion of them. Of about 40,000 clones listed, about half were seen once; the top ten hold roughly 0.7%. As regards this clone: Its antigen is not known.

The CDR3 is made up of 16 amino acids. Trimming shortened V by 2 bases and J by 0 bases, and 14 bases separated the two germline ends. The V gene's germline CDR1 is SGHRS and CDR2 YFSETQ. A single heparinised blood sample, averaging roughly 0.11 L, was obtained per donor. This chain links TRBV5-1 with TRBJ1-2; the D is unclear. The receptor was isolated from a woman aged 18-29 years in good health. Sequencing was performed on central memory CD4+ T cells from blood. The CDR3 protein is CASSFLSEGSNYGYTF. CDR3 nucleotides: TGCGCCAGCAGCTTCTTAAGCGAGGGTTCTAACTATGGCTACACCTTC. Using reference TRBV5-1 and TRBJ1-2 for the parts outside the CDR3, the full variable domain is KAGVTQTPRYLIKTRGQQVTLSCSPISGHRSVSWYQQTPGQGLQFLFEYFSETQRNKGNFPGRFSGRQFSNSRSEMNVSTLELGDSALYLCASSFLSEGSNYGYTFGSGTRLTVV.